The next 27 T cell receptor beta chains were all read from a single sample in a study of beta chain features in type 1 diabetes. The whole isolated RNA underwent reverse transcription, so sequencing captured expressed TCRB transcripts. Method: immunoSEQ multiplex PCR; TCRdb's copy keeps in-frame clones and lacks some. The table records about 13,000 clones, about 49% of them present only once. The sample taken for sequencing was stem cell memory CD4+ T cells from blood. These TCRs come from a man between 18 and 29 years old in good health.

This clone was found once. This rearrangement joins TRBV9 to TRBJ2-7; the match to TRBD2 covers 9 bases. Germline CDR1 is SGDLS and CDR2 is YYNGEE. The CDR3 spans 14 residues. V shed 1 base and J 2 bases; nucleotides not matched to a gene: 1. CDR3 loop: CASSVRGGAYEQYF. DNA of the CDR3: TGTGCCAGCAGCGTACGCGGGGGGGCCTACGAGCAGTACTTC.

This chain's CDR3 is CAITAGVNYGYTF. DNA of the CDR3: TGTGCCATCACCGCAGGGGTGAACTATGGCTACACCTTC. The gene calls are TRBV10-3 and TRBJ1-2, with a tentative D call TRBD1 (6 bases). CDR1 is ENHRY, CDR2 SYGVKD, per germline. V shed 7 bases and J shed 2 bases, with 11 bases lying between them. The CDR3 has 13 residues.

The rearrangement joins TRBV29-1 to TRBJ1-5; perhaps TRBD1 as D (6 bases). Trimming left V 3 bases short and J 7 bases short, with 13 bases between. The CDR3 consists of 13 residues. CDR1 SQVTM and CDR2 ANQGSEA come from the germline V gene. In DNA, the CDR3 is TGCAGCGTTGAGGGGACACAGGGCCAGCCCCAGCATTTT. Protein sequence: CSVEGTQGQPQHF.

This chain connects TRBV7-2 to TRBJ2-3, with TRBD1 matching 9 bases. CDR1 SGHTA and CDR2 FQGNSA come from the germline V gene. Trimming removed 5 bases from V and 6 bases from J; junction bases left unmatched: 15. The CDR3 sequence is 17 residues long. The CDR3, as DNA: TGTGCCAGCAGCCCGCAACAGGGGGCAGGGGGGATGGATACGCAGTATTTT. Its translation: CASSPQQGAGGMDTQYF.

The chain is built from TRBV7-3 and TRBJ1-6, with TRBD1 matching 10 bases. CDR3 size: 17 residues. V lost 1 base to trimming and J lost 10 bases; unmatched junction nucleotides: 10. Germline-derived CDR1 and CDR2 are SGHTA and FQGTGA. As DNA, the CDR3 is TGTGCCAGCAGCTTAAGCCCCACGACAGGGGGCATGTCACCCCTCCACTTT. Its protein is CASSLSPTTGGMSPLHF.

A note on this clone: A read error may produce the germline difference seen at one junction end. The gene calls are TRBV7-2 and TRBJ2-2; tentatively, D is TRBD1 (5 bases). Germline CDR1 SGHTA, CDR2 FQGNSA. This CDR3 has 15 residues. The CDR3 nucleotides are TGCGCCAGCAGCCTCAGGGTGTGGAACACCGGGGAGCTGTTTTTT. Residues: CASSLRVWNTGELFF. The whole variable domain, filled in from reference TRBV7-2 and TRBJ2-2, reads GAGVSQSPSNKVTEKGKDVELRCDPISGHTALYWYRQSLGQGLEFLIYFQGNSAPDKSGLPSDRFSAERTGGSVSTLTIQRTQQEDSAVYLCASSLRVWNTGELFFGEGSRLTVL.

The chain joins TRBV4-2 to TRBJ2-3; 10 nucleotides agree with TRBD1. Germline CDR1 LGHNA, CDR2 YNFKEQ. The CDR3 spans 17 residues. J was trimmed by 1 base and V by 1 base; bases with no gene match: 5. The CDR3 loop reads CASSQGLGTGGTDTQYF. Written as DNA, the CDR3 is TGTGCCAGCAGCCAAGGACTCGGGACAGGGGGCACAGATACGCAGTATTTT.

The chain recombines TRBV29-1 with TRBJ2-3; 7 nucleotides line up with TRBD1. Germline V gene data show CDR1 as SQVTM and CDR2 as ANQGSEA. The CDR3 is 14 amino acids. V gave up 4 bases and J gave up 5 bases; unmatched junction bases: 9. The DNA for the CDR3 is TGCAGCGTTGGACAGGGCGCCGGACGAGATACGCAGTATTTT. Protein sequence: CSVGQGAGRDTQYF.

The genes are TRBV14 and TRBJ2-7, with 7 nucleotides matching TRBD1. Germline values: CDR1 SGHDN, CDR2 FVKESK. The J segment lost 4 bases and the V segment lost 2 bases, leaving 5 bases of the junction unmatched. The CDR3 runs 14 residues. The CDR3 coding sequence is TGTGCCAGCAGCCAATTGAAGGGGGCGTACGAGCAGTACTTC. Protein product: CASSQLKGAYEQYF.

J is TRBJ1-5 and V is TRBV30, with D perhaps TRBD1 (5 bases). Germline CDR1 reads GTSNPN; CDR2 reads SVGIG (reference sequence). This CDR3 has 14 residues. V gave up 1 base and J gave up 7 bases, with 14 bases separating them. The CDR3 loop is CAWSARQGEQPQHF. CDR3 bases: TGTGCCTGGAGTGCAAGGCAGGGCGAACAGCCCCAGCATTTT.

This sequence joins TRBV7-2 and TRBJ2-5; D ambiguous. V lost 0 bases and J lost 7, with 12 bases in between. Germline values: CDR1 SGHTA, CDR2 FQGNSA. The CDR3 spans 14 residues. The DNA of the CDR3 is TGTGCCAGCAGCTTAGCGGAAGGAGCGCGGACCCAGTACTTC. Protein product: CASSLAEGARTQYF.

The V gene is TRBV27, the J gene TRBJ2-1, with 8 bases aligning to TRBD2. V lost 5 bases to trimming and J lost 14 bases; unmatched junction nucleotides: 8. CDR1 is MNHEY, CDR2 SMNVEV, per germline (reference sequence). The CDR3 is 12 amino acids. DNA of the CDR3: TGTGCCAGCAGTCCAAAGGGACTAGGAGAGTTCTTC. It specifies CASSPKGLGEFF.

The chain combines TRBV7-8 with TRBJ2-7; the match to TRBD1 covers 10 bases. Unmatched junction bases numbered 7, after V lost 5 bases and J lost 6 bases. This CDR3 has 14 residues. The germline CDR1 and CDR2 sequences are SGHVS and FQNEAQ. In DNA, the CDR3 is TGTGCCAGCAGCCCCCGGGACAGGGGAGGCGAGCAGTACTTC. The encoded protein is CASSPRDRGGEQYF.

The rearrangement joins TRBV19 to TRBJ2-1; TRBD1 aligns across 7 bases. V lost 10 bases, J lost 5 bases, and 11 bases stayed unmatched. The CDR3 contains 14 residues. Germline V gene lookup returns CDR1 LNHDA and CDR2 SQIVND (reference sequence). CDR3 in DNA: TGTGCCACCACGAGGGGGCAGAATAACAATGAGCAGTTCTTC. Translation: CATTRGQNNNEQFF.

This clone was counted between two and nine times. The chain employs TRBV4-3 and TRBJ2-5; a possible D gene is TRBD2 (7 bases). Germline assignment: CDR1 LGHNA and CDR2 YSLEER. This CDR3 has 14 amino acids. V was shortened by 0 bases and J by 5 bases, with 10 bases between the two germline ends. DNA for the CDR3: TGCGCCAGCAGCCAAGAGTCGGGGGGCGAGACCCAGTACTTC. This gives the protein CASSQESGGETQYF.

The rearrangement links TRBV7-2 to TRBJ2-6, with D maybe TRBD2 (6 bases). V lost 5 bases to trimming and J lost 0 bases, with 11 bases between them. The CDR3 sequence is 16 residues long. Germline V gene sequence: CDR1 SGHTA, CDR2 FQGNSA. The CDR3: CASSAGRTSGANVLTF. CDR3 in DNA: TGTGCCAGCAGCGCGGGACGGACCTCTGGGGCCAACGTCCTGACTTTC.

The rearrangement uses TRBV6-6 and TRBJ2-1; the match to TRBD2 covers 8 bases. Losses at the gene ends were 5 bases for V and 5 bases for J; bases not matched to a gene: 8. Germline CDR1 is MNHNY and CDR2 is SVGAGI (reference sequence). This CDR3 has 15 residues. The CDR3 region is CASSRRTSSHNEQFF. The CDR3 bases are TGTGCCAGCAGTCGCCGGACTAGCAGCCACAATGAGCAGTTCTTC.

The genes are TRBV28 and TRBJ1-2; 7 bases agree with TRBD1. The ends lost 5 bases at V and 7 bases at J; junction bases unmatched: 13. This CDR3 comprises 15 residues. Germline CDR1 MDHEN, CDR2 SYDVKM. The CDR3 nucleotides are TGTGCCAGCAGTCCGTCGGGACAGACGACCCCTGGCTACACCTTC. Amino acid sequence: CASSPSGQTTPGYTF.

A few counts support this clone. The chain recombines TRBV5-6 with TRBJ2-7; 8 nucleotides agree with TRBD2. J was trimmed by 1 base and V by 0 bases; bases with no gene match: 3. CDR1 is SGHDT and CDR2 is YYEEEE in the germline V gene. The CDR3 covers 15 residues. The CDR3 DNA follows: TGTGCCAGCAGCTTGGCACTAGCGGCTTCCTACGAGCAGTACTTC. Its translation: CASSLALAASYEQYF.

This chain connects TRBV7-9 to TRBJ2-1; 7 bases align to TRBD1. V was pared by 3 bases and J by 7 bases, with 9 bases of the junction left unmatched. Germline V lookup: CDR1 SEHNR, CDR2 FQNEAQ (reference sequence). CDR3 length equals 15 residues. The chain's CDR3 is CASSFRQGTRNEQFF. The CDR3 DNA reads TGTGCCAGCAGCTTCAGACAGGGAACCCGAAATGAGCAGTTCTTC.

V gene TRBV29-1 combines with J gene TRBJ1-1; D not certain. The germline gives CDR1 SQVTM, CDR2 ANQGSEA. V was clipped by 8 bases and J by 1 base, with 14 bases between them. The CDR3 consists of 13 residues. CDR3 amino acids: CSSAFYGNTEAFF. In nucleotides, the CDR3 is TGCAGCTCCGCATTTTACGGGAACACTGAAGCTTTCTTT.

The chain is built from TRBV2 and TRBJ2-7, with 9 bases fitting TRBD1. Unmatched junction bases numbered 4, after V lost 1 base and J lost 3 bases. Germline-derived CDR1 and CDR2 are SNHLY and FYNNEI. CDR3 length: 15 residues. The CDR3 sequence is CASSEGGTGRYEQYF. DNA for the CDR3: TGTGCCAGCAGTGAAGGAGGGACAGGGCGCTACGAGCAGTACTTC.

The V call is TRBV10-3, the J call TRBJ2-3, with TRBD2 matching 13 bases. The V gene end was trimmed by 5 bases and the J gene end by 2 bases; junction bases not matched to a gene: 1. The CDR3 loop spans 15 amino acids. From germline, CDR1 is ENHRY and CDR2 SYGVKD. The CDR3 bases are TGTGCCATCAGTACTAGCGGGGGGGCCACAGATACGCAGTATTTT. The encoded protein is CAISTSGGATDTQYF.

In its sample, this clone was seen a few times. This chain joins TRBV6-1 and TRBJ1-5; D may be TRBD1 (5 bases). CDR3 length: 17 amino acids. Trimming cost V 1 base and J 2 bases, with 15 bases left between them. Per the germline V gene, CDR1 is MNHNS and CDR2 is SASEGT. The CDR3 sequence: CASSEVFGREGNQPQHF. CDR3 bases: TGTGCCAGCAGTGAAGTCTTCGGCAGGGAAGGCAATCAGCCCCAGCATTTT.

This clone has more than one count but fewer than ten. The chain is built from TRBV5-6 and TRBJ1-6; D is possibly TRBD1 (5 bases). The CDR3 totals 14 residues. The V gene lost 2 bases and the J gene lost 9 bases, with 12 bases spanning the gap. Germline V gene sequence: CDR1 SGHDT, CDR2 YYEEEE. CDR3 nucleotides: TGTGCCAGCAGCTTACCCTTGGGGGGTTCACCCCTCCACTTT. It yields the protein CASSLPLGGSPLHF.

In its sample, this clone was seen a few times. Other DNA sequences in the sample encode the same CDR3. The V and J genes are TRBV18 and TRBJ1-1; no definite D call. V shed 3 bases and J shed 1 base, with 6 bases lying between them. CDR1 and CDR2 from the germline V gene are KGHSH and LQKENI. The CDR3 contains 13 residues. CDR3 coding DNA: TGTGCCAGCTCACCCGGTGAGAACACTGAAGCTTTCTTT. Translated, it gives CASSPGENTEAFF.

This clone is a singleton in its sample. The V call is TRBV7-8, the J call TRBJ2-1, with 9 bases aligning to TRBD2. There are 20 residues in the CDR3. From germline, CDR1 is SGHVS and CDR2 FQNEAQ. The ends lost 1 base at V and 0 bases at J; junction bases unmatched: 13. The CDR3 sequence: CASSLGGGGAFLSSYNEQFF. The CDR3 region has the DNA TGTGCCAGCAGCTTAGGGGGCGGGGGGGCCTTCCTTAGCTCCTACAATGAGCAGTTCTTC.